Presented here are 27 T cell receptor beta chains from one specimen sequenced in a study of tissue T cells after allogeneic stem cell transplantation. The method was immunoSEQ multiplex PCR; TCRdb's version includes in-frame clones alone and lacks a portion of them. The sample lists under 50,000 clones; around nine tenths were seen once. Sequenced material: blood, taken before transplantation. The receptors come from a woman aged 35 to 69 who later had graft-versus-host disease after an allogeneic stem cell transplant.

The J gene is TRBJ1-6, the V gene TRBV3-1 (or the pseudogene TRBV3-2); the D is unclear. CDR1 is LGHDT, CDR2 YNNKEL, per germline (reference sequence). The CDR3 length is 14 residues. V gave up 3 bases and J gave up 7 bases, with 10 bases separating them. This chain's CDR3 is CASSQMVGNSPLHF. The CDR3, as DNA: TGTGCCAGCAGCCAGATGGTCGGAAATTCACCCCTCCACTTT.

This chain uses TRBV5-6 with TRBJ1-6; D perhaps matches TRBD1 (5 bases). This CDR3 has 15 amino acids. V was cut by 4 bases and J by 9 bases, with 17 bases left in between. Per the germline V gene, CDR1 is SGHDT and CDR2 is YYEEEE. This CDR3 is CASSPRGRGSSPLHF. DNA of the CDR3: TGTGCCAGCAGCCCCCGGGGCAGAGGATCTTCACCCCTCCACTTT.

The chain joins TRBV9 to TRBJ1-1, with D unclear. Germline assignment: CDR1 SGDLS and CDR2 YYNGEE. The V and J ends lost 4 bases and 1 base respectively, with 14 bases between them. The CDR3 is made up of 15 amino acids. CDR3 in DNA: TGTGCCAGCAGCCCCCATAGGACGGGGAACACTGAAGCTTTCTTT. Protein product: CASSPHRTGNTEAFF.

The V call is TRBV3-1 (or the pseudogene TRBV3-2), the J call TRBJ2-1, with 10 bases matching TRBD2. V was pared by 1 base and J by 7 bases, with 1 base of the junction left unmatched. This CDR3 has 14 amino acids. Germline loops: CDR1 LGHDT, CDR2 YNNKEL (reference sequence). This CDR3 reads CASSQVSGGNEQFF. The CDR3 region has the DNA TGTGCCAGCAGCCAAGTTAGCGGGGGGAATGAGCAGTTCTTC.

This chain connects TRBV18 to TRBJ2-4; tentative D call: TRBD1 (5 bases). Germline CDR1 reads KGHSH; CDR2 reads LQKENI. V was shortened by 3 bases and J by 5 bases, with 8 bases between the two germline ends. The CDR3 covers 13 residues. The chain's CDR3 is CASSPGRENIQYF. The CDR3 DNA reads as TGTGCCAGCTCACCCGGCAGGGAAAACATTCAGTACTTC.

The rearrangement joins TRBV3-1 (or the pseudogene TRBV3-2) to TRBJ2-1; 11 positions match TRBD2. Germline lookup yields CDR1 LGHDT and CDR2 YNNKEL (reference sequence). This CDR3 spans 17 amino acids. V shed 3 bases, J shed 1 base, and the junction held 5 bases outside the gene matches. The CDR3 nucleotides are TGTGCCAGCAGCCAGGACTTAGCGGGAGGGTCCTACAATGAGCAGTTCTTC. It is translated as CASSQDLAGGSYNEQFF.

V gene TRBV4-2 combines with J gene TRBJ1-1; TRBD1 matches at 8 bases. The CDR3 sequence is 14 residues long. V was clipped by 2 bases and J by 6 bases; unmatched bases: 5. CDR1 is LGHNA, CDR2 YNFKEQ, per germline. CDR3 loop: CASSQQGAGAEAFF. CDR3 in DNA: TGTGCCAGCAGCCAACAGGGGGCCGGAGCTGAAGCTTTCTTT.

This clone was seen a few times. The chain carries TRBV11-2 and TRBJ1-1; no reliable D call. Trimming stripped 0 bases from V and 6 bases from J, with 8 bases between. Per germline, CDR1 SGHAT and CDR2 FQNNGV. The CDR3 extends over 13 amino acids. CDR3 sequence (DNA): TGTGCCAGCAGCTTAGACAAGATGTCTGAAGCTTTCTTT. Amino acids: CASSLDKMSEAFF.

The chain couples TRBV23-1 to TRBJ1-5, with unresolved D. TRBV23-1 is reported as an ORF; its role is uncertain. V lost 3 bases to trimming and J lost 4 bases, with 22 bases between them. This CDR3 region has 18 residues. The CDR3 DNA sequence: TGCGCCAGCAGTCATTACAGCGGCCCGCGTTTTAATAATCAGCCCCAGCATTTT. Residues: CASSHYSGPRFNNQPQHF.

V usage is TRBV7-2 and J usage is TRBJ1-2; D uncertain. Looked up from germline, CDR1 is SGHTA and CDR2 is FQGNSA. CDR3 length: 15 residues. V shed 1 base and J shed 1 base, with 10 bases lying between them. CDR3 region: CASSLVSAFNYGYTF. CDR3 nucleotide sequence: TGTGCCAGCAGCTTAGTTAGCGCATTTAACTATGGCTACACCTTC.

The V call is TRBV5-6, the J call TRBJ2-5; the match to TRBD2 covers 11 bases. The junction had 5 bases not matched to a gene; V was cut back by 4 bases and J by 3 bases. CDR3 length equals 15 residues. Germline CDR1 is SGHDT and CDR2 is YYEEEE. DNA for the CDR3: TGTGCCAGCAGCAGGACGGGACTAGCGGAAGAGACCCAGTACTTC. Translating it yields CASSRTGLAEETQYF.

The V call is TRBV6-2 or TRBV6-3, the J call TRBJ1-1; D not resolved. CDR3 length equals 15 residues. Germline-derived CDR1 and CDR2 are MNHEY and SVGEGT. Trimming removed 2 bases at V and 0 bases at J, with 10 bases between. The CDR3 DNA sequence: TGTGCCAGCAGTTACGGTATACGATTGAACACTGAAGCTTTCTTT. Amino acid sequence: CASSYGIRLNTEAFF.

This clone was seen only once. The V and J genes are TRBV19 and TRBJ1-2, with D possibly TRBD1 on 5 matching bases. The CDR3 sequence is 12 residues long. CDR1 and CDR2 from the germline V gene are LNHDA and SQIVND (reference sequence). V was pared by 7 bases and J by 3 bases, with 9 bases between. The CDR3 is CASMGEDYGYTF. In nucleotides, the CDR3 is TGTGCCAGTATGGGGGAGGACTATGGCTACACCTTC.

The chain has TRBV7-9 and TRBJ1-2; D unclear. Trimming left V 5 bases short and J 8 bases short, with 15 bases between. Germline V gene data show CDR1 as SEHNR and CDR2 as FQNEAQ (reference sequence). This CDR3 spans 13 amino acids. The CDR3 region is CASSPDPLPGYTF. The CDR3 coding sequence is TGTGCCAGCAGCCCAGACCCCTTGCCGGGCTACACCTTC.

This clone was seen a few times. The gene calls are TRBV5-6 and TRBJ2-3, with 8 nucleotides matching TRBD1. J lost 6 bases, V lost 4 bases, and 10 bases had no gene match. Germline-derived CDR1 and CDR2 are SGHDT and YYEEEE. The length of the CDR3 is 15 residues. The DNA of the CDR3 is TGTGCCAGCAGCGGCGGGACAGGACTCACGGATACGCAGTATTTT. Translation: CASSGGTGLTDTQYF.

The genes are TRBV25-1 and TRBJ2-2, with D hard to call. CDR3 length: 15 residues. The V end was cut by 5 bases, the J end by 0 bases, with 10 bases between. CDR1 and CDR2 (germline): MGHDK, SYGVNS. CDR3 in DNA: TGTGCCAGCAGTAAAGGCCAGCCGAACACCGGGGAGCTGTTTTTT. It yields the protein CASSKGQPNTGELFF.

The chain links TRBV7-8 to TRBJ2-5, with 8 bases matching TRBD1. This CDR3 comprises 15 residues. The V gene end was trimmed by 5 bases and the J gene end by 5 bases; junction bases not matched to a gene: 10. CDR1 SGHVS and CDR2 FQNEAQ come from the germline V gene. This CDR3 reads CASSRGQGLAETQYF. CDR3 coding DNA: TGTGCCAGCAGCCGAGGACAGGGACTGGCGGAGACCCAGTACTTC. Full variable domain (rest looked up from reference TRBV7-8 and TRBJ2-5): GAGVSQSPRYKVAKRGQDVALRCDPISGHVSLFWYQQALGQGPEFLTYFQNEAQLDKSGLPSDRFFAERPEGSVSTLKIQRTQQEDSAVYLCASSRGQGLAETQYFGPGTRLLVL.

The chain employs TRBV11-2 and TRBJ1-2, with D perhaps matching TRBD1 (5 bases). This CDR3 comprises 14 residues. The V end was cut by 6 bases, the J end by 8 bases, with 19 bases between. In germline, CDR1 is SGHAT, CDR2 FQNNGV. As DNA, the CDR3 is TGTGCCAGCAGAAATACCGGGACGGCCTCCGGCTACACCTTC. This sequence encodes CASRNTGTASGYTF.

This clone was seen just once. J is TRBJ2-2 and V is TRBV7-2; D possibly corresponds to TRBD1 (5 bases). V dropped 1 base and J dropped 6 bases, with 9 bases sitting between them. CDR1 and CDR2 (germline): SGHTA, FQGNSA. CDR3 length: 14 amino acids. CDR3 protein: CASSLVRAAGELFF. CDR3 DNA sequence: TGTGCCAGCAGCTTAGTCAGGGCAGCCGGGGAGCTGTTTTTT.

This clone was detected once. The chain carries TRBV7-2 and TRBJ2-2; TRBD2 is a possible D gene (6 bases). V lost 0 bases, J lost 3 bases, and 8 bases lay in between. CDR1 SGHTA and CDR2 FQGNSA come from the germline V gene. The CDR3 consists of 15 residues. The CDR3, as DNA: TGTGCCAGCAGCTTAGCCGGGAGACACACCGGGGAGCTGTTTTTT. Residues: CASSLAGRHTGELFF.

V is TRBV2 and J is TRBJ2-3; 10 bases align to TRBD1. Germline loops: CDR1 SNHLY, CDR2 FYNNEI. The CDR3 has 15 amino acids. Germline trimming cut 6 bases from V and 4 bases from J; bases unmatched to any gene: 7. In nucleotides, the CDR3 is TGTGCCAGCAGCCGGAGGGGGACAGGGGCAGATACGCAGTATTTT. Amino acids: CASSRRGTGADTQYF.

The chain combines TRBV7-9 with TRBJ2-5, with 9 bases lining up with TRBD1. The trim removed 6 bases at V and 2 bases at J, leaving 1 base unmatched. This CDR3 has 13 amino acids. Germline CDR1 SEHNR, CDR2 FQNEAQ (reference sequence). The CDR3 loop reads CASRQGAQETQYF. The CDR3 DNA reads as TGTGCCAGCAGACAGGGGGCACAAGAGACCCAGTACTTC. The variable domain in full, completed from reference TRBV7-9 and TRBJ2-5, reads DTGVSQNPRHKITKRGQNVTFRCDPISEHNRLYWYRQTLGQGPEFLTYFQNEAQLEKSRLLSDRFSAERPKGSFSTLEIQRTEQGDSAMYLCASRQGAQETQYFGPGTRLLVL.

The CDR3 protein is CASSQVPGGYNEQFF. The CDR3 DNA reads TGTGCCAGCAGCCAAGTCCCAGGGGGCTACAATGAGCAGTTCTTC. The chain is built from TRBV3-1 (or the pseudogene TRBV3-2) and TRBJ2-1, with 7 bases matching TRBD1. V lost 1 base, J lost 3 bases, and 3 bases stayed unmatched. The CDR3 is 15 amino acids. Germline CDR1 is LGHDT and CDR2 is YNNKEL (reference sequence).

This clone was counted only a few times. The chain employs TRBV10-3 and TRBJ2-2; 11 nucleotides match TRBD2. This CDR3 is 18 amino acids long. Germline CDR1 ENHRY, CDR2 SYGVKD. V was pared by 0 bases and J by 5 bases, with 8 bases of the junction left unmatched. CDR3 amino acids: CAISESNLAGGGTGELFF. In nucleotides, the CDR3 is TGTGCCATCAGTGAGTCGAATCTAGCGGGAGGAGGGACCGGGGAGCTGTTTTTT.

The rearrangement uses TRBV27 and TRBJ2-3, with D perhaps matching TRBD2 (6 bases). Between the trimmed V and J ends, which lost 6 bases and 1 base, there was a span of 14 bases. Germline CDR1 and CDR2: MNHEY and SMNVEV (reference sequence). This CDR3 comprises 15 residues. In nucleotides, the CDR3 is TGTGCCAGCAGATTCAGGGTAGCGGGCACAGATACGCAGTATTTT. This sequence encodes CASRFRVAGTDTQYF.

J is TRBJ1-5 and V is TRBV19, with D possibly TRBD1 on 5 matching bases. This CDR3 has 15 residues. V shed 3 bases and J shed 5 bases, with 14 bases lying between them. CDR1 LNHDA and CDR2 SQIVND come from the germline V gene (reference sequence). CDR3 sequence reads: CASSMNWGEDQPQHF. The CDR3 DNA reads TGTGCCAGTAGTATGAATTGGGGGGAAGATCAGCCCCAGCATTTT.

This clone was picked up a small number of times. V usage is TRBV6-5 and J usage is TRBJ1-6; D remains unclear. This CDR3 comprises 14 residues. From germline, CDR1 is MNHEY and CDR2 SVGAGI. V was clipped by 2 bases and J by 6 bases, with 8 bases between them. CDR3 DNA sequence: TGTGCCAGCAGTTACCGGCGGTCTAATTCACCCCTCCACTTT. Its translation: CASSYRRSNSPLHF.